This TCR beta chain was sequenced during a study of shared clonotypes between healthy human individuals. A remark on this clone: The antigen is unknown.

Positively selected for CCR7, the CD45RO-negative cells used as naive CD8 cells excluded terminally differentiated effector memory CD45RA+ cells. The donors, all of them Caucasian adults, lived in Nashville, Tennessee. Study-wide points: Non-shared clonotypes showed lower generation probabilities than clonotypes common to all four donors. Among the subsets, naive ones generally showed larger estimated richness than memory ones. Exclusively blood specimens were collected; tissue repertoires likely differ.

TCRdb's table, derived via immunoSEQ multiplex PCR, lists solely in-frame clones and lacks some. The table shows around 700,000 clones, with around 90% occurring only once. Sequencing input: naive CD8+ T cells sorted from blood. This sequence originates from a man under 40 in good health.

The CDR3 nucleotides read TGTGCCAGCAGCCCCCCGGACGCGCCCGAGCAGTTCTTC. Encoded protein: CASSPPDAPEQFF. The genes are TRBV9 and TRBJ2-1, with no clear D. This CDR3 spans 13 amino acids. Trimming stripped 4 bases from V and 10 bases from J, with 15 bases between. Germline V gene sequence: CDR1 SGDLS, CDR2 YYNGEE.